This paragraph reports one TCR beta chain. As for time point: peripheral blood 6 weeks after treatment start. This entry belongs to a study of PD-L1 blockade in urothelial cancer. Background on the study: A median roughly 150,000 T cells were found in blood samples.

Clones were sequenced by immunoSEQ multiplex PCR, and TCRdb holds only the in-frame ones, with some missing. The table has around 120,000 clones, 75% to 90% seen once. The trim removed 6 bases at V and 2 bases at J, leaving 7 bases unmatched. The CDR3 is 16 residues long. The germline V gene has CDR1 SGHTS and CDR2 YDEGEE. Sequencing was performed on PBMCs, taken around atezolizumab (anti-PD-L1) treatment. The sequence came from a man in his fifties or sixties with urothelial cancer. The chain carries TRBV5-8 and TRBJ2-6, with TRBD1 identical over 8 bases. The CDR3 is CASKTGVEAGANVLTF. DNA for the CDR3: TGTGCCAGCAAGACAGGGGTAGAGGCTGGGGCCAACGTCCTGACTTTC.